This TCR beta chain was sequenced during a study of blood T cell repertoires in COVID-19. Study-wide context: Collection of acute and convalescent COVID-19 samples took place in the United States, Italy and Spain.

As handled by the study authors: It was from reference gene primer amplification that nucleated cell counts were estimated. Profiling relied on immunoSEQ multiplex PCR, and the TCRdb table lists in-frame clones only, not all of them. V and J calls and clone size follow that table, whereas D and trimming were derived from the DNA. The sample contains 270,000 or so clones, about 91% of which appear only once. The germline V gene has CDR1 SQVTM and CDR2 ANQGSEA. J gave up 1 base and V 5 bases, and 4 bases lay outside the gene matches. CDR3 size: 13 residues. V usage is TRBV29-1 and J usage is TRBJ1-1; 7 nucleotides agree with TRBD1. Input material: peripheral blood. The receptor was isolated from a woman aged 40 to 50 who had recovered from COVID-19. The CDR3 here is CSVRWDRNTEAFF. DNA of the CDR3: TGCAGCGTTCGCTGGGACAGGAACACTGAAGCTTTCTTT.